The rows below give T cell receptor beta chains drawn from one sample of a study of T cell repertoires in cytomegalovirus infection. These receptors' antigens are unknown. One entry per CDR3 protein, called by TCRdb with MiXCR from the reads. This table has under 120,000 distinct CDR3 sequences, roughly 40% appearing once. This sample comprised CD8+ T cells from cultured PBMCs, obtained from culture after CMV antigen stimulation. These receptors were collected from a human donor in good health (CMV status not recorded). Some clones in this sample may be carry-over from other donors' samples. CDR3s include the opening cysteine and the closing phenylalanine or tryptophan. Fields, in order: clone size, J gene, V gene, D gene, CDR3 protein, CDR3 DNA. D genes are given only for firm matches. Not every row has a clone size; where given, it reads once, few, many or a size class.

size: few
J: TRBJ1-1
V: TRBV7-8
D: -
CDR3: CASSPGPVGNTEAFF
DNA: TGTGCCAGCAGCCCTGGCCCGGTCGGGAACACTGAAGCTTTCTTT

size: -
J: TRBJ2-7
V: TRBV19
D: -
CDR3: CASSILSTSYEQYF
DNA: TGTGCCAGTAGTATTTTGAGTACCTCCTACGAGCAGTACTTC

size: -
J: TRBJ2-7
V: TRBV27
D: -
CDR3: CASSPSWILEQYF
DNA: TGTGCCAGCAGTCCGAGTTGGATCCTCGAGCAGTACTTC

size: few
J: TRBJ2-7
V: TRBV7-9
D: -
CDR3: CASGGPLSSYEQYF
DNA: TGTGCCAGCGGCGGACCGTTGAGCTCCTACGAGCAGTACTTC

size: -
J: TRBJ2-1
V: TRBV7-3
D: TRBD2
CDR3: CASSLNGGSGGYNEQFF
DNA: TGTGCCAGCAGCTTAAATGGTGGTAGCGGGGGATACAATGAGCAGTTCTTC

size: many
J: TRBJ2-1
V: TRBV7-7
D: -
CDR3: CASSLDTSGDEQFF
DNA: TGTGCCAGCAGCTTGGACACCTCCGGGGATGAGCAGTTCTTC

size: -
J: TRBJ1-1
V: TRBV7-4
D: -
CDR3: CASSLQANAEAFF
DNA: TGTGCCAGCAGCTTACAAGCTAACGCTGAAGCTTTCTTT

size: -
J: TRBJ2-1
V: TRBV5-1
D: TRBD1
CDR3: CASSADRGQGEQFF
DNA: TGCGCCAGCAGCGCCGACAGGGGGCAAGGTGAGCAGTTCTTC

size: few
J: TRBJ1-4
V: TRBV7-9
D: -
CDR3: CASSRTVATNEKLFF
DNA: TGTGCCAGCAGCCGGACTGTCGCAACTAATGAAAAACTGTTTTTT

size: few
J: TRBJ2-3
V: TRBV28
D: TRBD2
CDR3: CASSSLTSGETDTQYF
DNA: TGTGCCAGCAGTTCCTTGACTAGCGGGGAGACAGATACGCAGTATTTT

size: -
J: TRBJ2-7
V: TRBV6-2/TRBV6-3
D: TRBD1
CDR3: CASSYSGDRAMGEQYF
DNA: TGTGCCAGCAGTTACTCCGGCGACAGGGCGATGGGGGAGCAGTACTTC

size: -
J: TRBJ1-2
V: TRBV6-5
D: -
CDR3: CASSYQGGGHYGYTF
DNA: TGTGCCAGCAGTTACCAGGGTGGGGGCCACTATGGCTACACCTTC

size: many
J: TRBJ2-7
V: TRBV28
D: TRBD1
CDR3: CASSQGQGRRYEQYF
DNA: TGTGCCAGCAGTCAGGGACAGGGACGTCGGTACGAGCAGTACTTC

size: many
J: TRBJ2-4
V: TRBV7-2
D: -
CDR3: CASSLETPGALLNIQYF
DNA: TGTGCCAGCAGCTTAGAAACTCCAGGGGCCCTATTGAACATTCAGTACTTC

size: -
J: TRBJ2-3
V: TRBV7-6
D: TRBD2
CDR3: CASSLPRTSGGTDTQYF
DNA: TGTGCCAGCAGCTTACCTCGGACTAGCGGGGGCACAGATACGCAGTATTTT

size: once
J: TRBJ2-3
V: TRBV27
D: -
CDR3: CASSAILQGPDTQYF
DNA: TGTGCCAGCAGTGCCATCCTCCAGGGGCCAGATACGCAGTATTTT

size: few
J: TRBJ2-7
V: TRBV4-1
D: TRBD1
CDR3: CASSPDRDNYEQYF
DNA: TGCGCCAGCAGCCCGGACAGGGACAACTACGAGCAGTACTTC

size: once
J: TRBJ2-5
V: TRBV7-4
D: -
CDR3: CATGPGGRETQYF
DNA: TGTGCCACCGGACCTGGGGGTCGAGAGACCCAGTACTTC

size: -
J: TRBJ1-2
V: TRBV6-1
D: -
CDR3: CAIGTPNYGYTF
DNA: TGTGCCATCGGGACACCAAACTATGGCTACACCTTC

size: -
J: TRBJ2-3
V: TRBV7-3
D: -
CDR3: CASSVGTTSTDTQYF
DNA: TGTGCCAGCAGCGTCGGGACCACTAGCACAGATACGCAGTATTTT

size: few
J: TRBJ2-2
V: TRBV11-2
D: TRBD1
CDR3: CASSLPGQTTGELFF
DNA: TGTGCCAGCAGCCTACCGGGACAGACGACCGGGGAGCTGTTTTTT

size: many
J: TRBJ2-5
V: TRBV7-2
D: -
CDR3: CASSPRGGVETQYF
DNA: TGTGCCAGCAGCCCGAGGGGGGGGGTAGAGACCCAGTACTTC

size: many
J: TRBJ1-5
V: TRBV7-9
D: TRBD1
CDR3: CASSSGGSNQPQHF
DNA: TGTGCCAGCAGCTCAGGGGGAAGTAATCAGCCCCAGCATTTT

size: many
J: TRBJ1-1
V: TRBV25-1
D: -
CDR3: CASSEGGLTEAFF
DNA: TGTGCCAGCAGTGAAGGGGGGCTCACTGAAGCTTTCTTT

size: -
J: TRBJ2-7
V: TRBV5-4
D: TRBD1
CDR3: CASSPWDRTYEQYF
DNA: TGTGCCAGCAGCCCCTGGGACAGGACCTACGAGCAGTACTTC

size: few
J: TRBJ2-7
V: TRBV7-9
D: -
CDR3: CASSSSSRYYEQYF
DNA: TGTGCCAGCAGCTCGTCCTCTCGTTATTACGAGCAGTACTTC

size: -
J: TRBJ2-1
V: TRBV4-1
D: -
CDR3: CASSQEPRDEQFF
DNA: TGCGCCAGCAGCCAAGAGCCGAGAGATGAGCAGTTCTTC

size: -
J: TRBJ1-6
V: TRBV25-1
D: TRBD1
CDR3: CASSESGTDDSPLHF
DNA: TGTGCCAGCAGTGAATCGGGGACAGACGATTCACCCCTCCACTTT

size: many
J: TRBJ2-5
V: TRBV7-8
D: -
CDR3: CASSSRWSEGETQYF
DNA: TGTGCCAGCAGCTCCCGGTGGTCAGAGGGGGAGACCCAGTACTTC

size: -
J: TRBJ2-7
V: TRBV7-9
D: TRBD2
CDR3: CASSFPAGDYEQYF
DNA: TGTGCCAGCAGCTTCCCAGCGGGGGACTACGAGCAGTACTTC

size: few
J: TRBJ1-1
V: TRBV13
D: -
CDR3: CASSLGQPNTEAFF
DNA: TGTGCCAGCAGCTTAGGACAGCCGAACACTGAAGCTTTCTTT

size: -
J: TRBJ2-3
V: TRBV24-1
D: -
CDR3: CATQDSGVADTQYF
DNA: TGTGCCACCCAGGACAGTGGAGTGGCAGATACGCAGTATTTT

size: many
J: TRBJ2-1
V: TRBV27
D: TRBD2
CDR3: CASSYTSGAYNEQFF
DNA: TGTGCCAGCAGTTATACTAGCGGGGCCTACAATGAGCAGTTCTTC

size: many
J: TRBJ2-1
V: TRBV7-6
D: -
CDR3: CASSLWDTHNEQFF
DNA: TGTGCCAGCAGCTTATGGGACACCCACAATGAGCAGTTCTTC

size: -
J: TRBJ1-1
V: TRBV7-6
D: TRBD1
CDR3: CASSLFVQGEGSEAFF
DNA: TGTGCCAGCAGCTTATTCGTACAGGGGGAAGGATCTGAAGCTTTCTTT

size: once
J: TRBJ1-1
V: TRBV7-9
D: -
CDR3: CASSSMGSPSAEAFF
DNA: TGTGCCAGCAGCTCAATGGGGTCTCCGTCCGCTGAAGCTTTCTTT

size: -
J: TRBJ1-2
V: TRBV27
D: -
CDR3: CASSLSVNYGYTF
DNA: TGTGCCAGCAGTTTATCGGTGAACTATGGCTACACCTTC

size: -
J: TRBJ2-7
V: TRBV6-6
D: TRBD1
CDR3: CASRGQGSDYEQYF
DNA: TGTGCCAGCAGGGGACAGGGCTCCGACTACGAGCAGTACTTC

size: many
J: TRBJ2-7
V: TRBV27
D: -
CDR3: CASSFGYEQYF
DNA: TGTGCCAGCAGTTTCGGCTACGAGCAGTACTTC

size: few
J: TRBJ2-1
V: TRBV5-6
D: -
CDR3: CASSLASPYALTVDEQFF
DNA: TGTGCCAGCAGCTTGGCCTCCCCCTACGCCCTCACGGTGGATGAGCAGTTCTTC

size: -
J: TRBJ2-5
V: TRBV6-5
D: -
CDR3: CASSSLETQYF
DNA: TGTGCCAGCAGTTCCTTAGAGACCCAGTACTTC

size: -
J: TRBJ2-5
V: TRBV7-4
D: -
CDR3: CASSFVGYQETQYF
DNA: TGTGCCAGCAGCTTCGTGGGGTACCAAGAGACCCAGTACTTC

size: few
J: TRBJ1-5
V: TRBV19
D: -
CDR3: CASSASSNQPQHF
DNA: TGTGCCAGTAGTGCGAGTAGCAATCAGCCCCAGCATTTT

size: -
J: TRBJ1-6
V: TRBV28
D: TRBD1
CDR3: CASSRRTGNDSPLHF
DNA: TGTGCCAGCAGTCGAAGGACAGGGAACGATTCACCCCTCCACTTT

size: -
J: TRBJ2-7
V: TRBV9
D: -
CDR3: CASSPSGTVPYEQYF
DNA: TGTGCCAGCAGCCCTTCCGGGACGGTCCCCTACGAGCAGTACTTC

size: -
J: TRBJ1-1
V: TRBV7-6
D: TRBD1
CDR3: CASSQQGGNTEAFF
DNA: TGTGCCAGCAGCCAACAGGGGGGTAATACTGAAGCTTTCTTT

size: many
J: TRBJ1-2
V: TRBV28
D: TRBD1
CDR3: CASTSPPTGPYGYTF
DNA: TGTGCCAGCACCTCACCCCCGACAGGGCCCTATGGCTACACCTTC

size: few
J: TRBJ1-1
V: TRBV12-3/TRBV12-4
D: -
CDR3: CASTWTVNTEAFF
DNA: TGTGCCAGCACCTGGACGGTGAACACTGAAGCTTTCTTT